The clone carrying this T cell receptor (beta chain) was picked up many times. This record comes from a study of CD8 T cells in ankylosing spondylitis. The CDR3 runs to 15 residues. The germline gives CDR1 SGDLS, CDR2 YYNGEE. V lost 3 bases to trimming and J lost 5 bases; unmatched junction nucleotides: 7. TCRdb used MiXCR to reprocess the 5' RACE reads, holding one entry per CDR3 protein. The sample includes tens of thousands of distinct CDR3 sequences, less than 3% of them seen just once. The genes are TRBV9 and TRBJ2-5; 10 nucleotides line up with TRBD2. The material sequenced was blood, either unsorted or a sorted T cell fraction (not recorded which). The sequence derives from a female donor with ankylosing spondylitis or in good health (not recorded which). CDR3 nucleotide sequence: TGTGCCAGCAGCGCCCTAGCGGGAGCGGGGGAGACCCAGTACTTC. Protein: CASSALAGAGETQYF.